One sample yielded the 12 T cell receptor beta chains listed below, sequenced in a study of shared clonotypes between healthy human individuals. Profiling relied on immunoSEQ multiplex PCR, and the TCRdb table lists in-frame clones only, not all of them. This sample has some 2,500,000 clones, with 80% to 95% found just once. Source material: naive CD4+ T cells from PBMCs. The subset was: CD45RA+ positively selected. The receptors shown here come from a man between 18 and 35 years old in good health. Some clones in this sample may be carry-over from other donors' samples.

The chain links TRBV9 to TRBJ2-7; D is unresolved. Trimming took 0 bases from V and 5 from J, leaving 9 bases between them. The germline V gene has CDR1 SGDLS and CDR2 YYNGEE. The CDR3 covers 13 residues. The DNA for the CDR3 is TGTGCCAGCAGCGTAGCGGGTAGGGACGAGCAGTACTTC. It codes for CASSVAGRDEQYF.

The chain uses TRBV15 and TRBJ2-7, with a weak D call TRBD1 (5 bases). Germline V CDR1 and CDR2: LNHNV, YYDKDF (reference sequence). The CDR3 length is 15 residues. The ends were cut back, 0 bases at V and 3 bases at J, with 12 bases in the middle. CDR3 amino acids: CATSRDSGIYYEQYF. The CDR3 bases are TGTGCCACCAGCAGAGACTCAGGGATTTACTACGAGCAGTACTTC. Full variable domain (rest looked up from reference TRBV15 and TRBJ2-7): DAMVIQNPRYQVTQFGKPVTLSCSQTLNHNVMYWYQQKSSQAPKLLFHYYDKDFNNEADTPDNFQSRRPNTSFCFLDIRSPGLGDTAMYLCATSRDSGIYYEQYFGPGTRLTVT.

In the case of this clone: In the same sample, other DNA sequences code for this CDR3. The chain joins TRBV28 to TRBJ1-6; D possibly corresponds to TRBD1 (6 bases). Trimming cost V 2 bases and J 6 bases, with 11 bases left between them. From germline, CDR1 is MDHEN and CDR2 SYDVKM. CDR3 length: 15 residues. The CDR3 DNA follows: TGTGCCAGCAGTTTAGGGGGGGCTGGTAATTCACCCCTCCACTTT. Encoded protein: CASSLGGAGNSPLHF.

This chain joins TRBV5-6 and TRBJ2-1; 9 bases align to TRBD1. This CDR3 is built from 15 residues. Germline-derived CDR1 and CDR2 are SGHDT and YYEEEE. Losses at the gene ends were 2 bases for V and 5 bases for J; bases not matched to a gene: 5. The CDR3 DNA sequence: TGTGCCAGCAGCTTTGGGACAGGGCTAAACAATGAGCAGTTCTTC. Amino acids: CASSFGTGLNNEQFF.

The V and J genes are TRBV18 and TRBJ2-5; no definite D call. Germline-derived CDR1 and CDR2 are KGHSH and LQKENI. This CDR3 is built from 16 residues. The V and J ends lost 2 bases and 2 bases respectively, with 15 bases between them. The DNA of the CDR3 is TGTGCCAGCTCACCATGGGTTAGCCTAGGGCAAGAGACCCAGTACTTC. It is translated as CASSPWVSLGQETQYF.

The chain is built from TRBV5-1 and TRBJ2-2; 10 bases line up with TRBD2. Germline V gene sequence: CDR1 SGHRS, CDR2 YFSETQ. The CDR3 totals 17 residues. J was trimmed by 0 bases and V by 6 bases; bases with no gene match: 8. For the CDR3, the DNA is TGCGCCAGCACCGTGGGTAGCGGGAGGCCGAACACCGGGGAGCTGTTTTTT. This translates into CASTVGSGRPNTGELFF.

This sequence joins TRBV5-6 and TRBJ1-4; the D is unclear. Germline CDR1 is SGHDT and CDR2 is YYEEEE. This CDR3 is 17 amino acids long. V lost 2 bases and J 2 bases, leaving 16 bases between the germline ends. The CDR3 reads CASSFGGSRTTNEKLFF. The CDR3 DNA sequence: TGTGCCAGCAGCTTTGGTGGGAGCCGGACGACTAATGAAAAACTGTTTTTT.

In the case of this clone: The sample carries other DNA sequences with the same CDR3. The V call is TRBV7-2, the J call TRBJ1-5; TRBD1 matches 10 bases. CDR3 length: 14 amino acids. Germline trimming cut 5 bases from V and 5 bases from J; bases unmatched to any gene: 3. Germline V CDR1 and CDR2: SGHTA, FQGNSA. The DNA of the CDR3 is TGTGCCAGCAGCGTGGGACAGGGGTATCAGCCCCAGCATTTT. Amino acid sequence: CASSVGQGYQPQHF.

The sample holds one count of this clone. The gene calls are TRBV7-2 and TRBJ2-3; D may be TRBD1 (5 bases). Germline values: CDR1 SGHTA, CDR2 FQGNSA. This CDR3 has 15 amino acids. The V end lost 4 bases, the J end lost 2 bases, and 13 bases lay between the germline ends. The CDR3 bases are TGTGCCAGCAGCTCTCAGGGCGCCTACACAGATACGCAGTATTTT. Its protein product is CASSSQGAYTDTQYF.

This clone was seen only once. The CDR3 DNA sequence: TGTGCCAGCAATATGGGACAGACCCAAGAGACCCAGTACTTC. This encodes CASNMGQTQETQYF. The chain combines TRBV2 with TRBJ2-5; 7 bases agree with TRBD1. CDR1 SNHLY and CDR2 FYNNEI come from the germline V gene. Trimming took 7 bases from V and 1 from J; bases not matched to a gene: 6. CDR3 length: 14 amino acids.

This clone has a single count. The CDR3 nucleotides are TGTGCCAGCAGTTTACCCGGACTAGCGGGCTACAATGAGCAGTTCTTC. Encoded protein: CASSLPGLAGYNEQFF. V usage is TRBV27 and J usage is TRBJ2-1; 11 bases agree with TRBD2. J was trimmed by 3 bases and V by 2 bases; bases with no gene match: 3. The germline gives CDR1 MNHEY, CDR2 SMNVEV (reference sequence). This CDR3 has 16 amino acids.

The rearrangement joins TRBV5-4 to TRBJ2-7; 9 bases map to TRBD1. J lost 5 bases, V lost 4 bases, and 13 bases had no gene match. CDR1 and CDR2 (germline): SGHNT, YYREEE (reference sequence). The CDR3 length is 16 residues. The CDR3 nucleotides are TGTGCCAGCAGCGAATCCCCCGGGACAGGGCTCCACGAGCAGTACTTC. Amino acids: CASSESPGTGLHEQYF.